The following is a T cell receptor beta chain sequence with its context. As yet, its antigen is unknown. CDR3 size: 17 residues. Looked up from germline, CDR1 is SEHNR and CDR2 is FQNEAQ (reference sequence). V shed 0 bases and J shed 0 bases, with 14 bases lying between them. Researchers ran immunoSEQ v3.0 at survey level. Produced via immunoSEQ multiplex PCR; TCRdb's table is partial and in-frame only. The sample contains 30,000 to 40,000 clones, 65% to 85% of which appear only once. The data originate from a study of long-term antiretroviral therapy in people with HIV. Study details: Of all samples, the earliest predate the 2015 immediate-ART recommendation by about a decade.

Specimens carried 1-10 million cryopreserved PBMC before DNA extraction. General observations from the study: Post-ART diversity increased but stayed below transplant donor controls. Clones showing expansion before ART dominated the repertoire at all time points.

This specimen was unsorted PBMCs, taken 3 years after starting antiretroviral therapy. V and J are TRBV7-9 and TRBJ1-2; no clear D gene. This clonotype was sampled from a man aged 50 or older with HIV. CDR3 protein: CASSLAGSRPANYGYTF. The CDR3 DNA follows: TGTGCCAGCAGCTTAGCCGGGTCTCGCCCAGCTAACTATGGCTACACCTTC.